This paragraph covers one TCR beta chain sequence. Its antigen is not identified. The source of the sample is a study of T cell responses to AZD1222 COVID-19 vaccine. Some clones are missing from TCRdb's copy, which holds only in-frame ones; the method was immunoSEQ multiplex PCR. The sample has about 180,000 clones; 70% to 90% are singletons. Findings of the study overall: Unmutated variant regions are reportedly the target of nearly half of TCRs that are spike-specific. At baseline, seropositivity was found in only six or seven AZD1222 recipients.

The CDR3 spans 14 residues. Germline loops: CDR1 LGHNT, CDR2 FRNRAP. Trimming left V 2 bases short and J 1 base short, with 8 bases between. This clonotype was obtained from an adult in good health. The rearrangement joins TRBV12-5 to TRBJ2-5; D is unclear. The source was peripheral blood, collected on day 0 of AZD1222 vaccination. CDR3 residues: CASGLPAIQETQYF. The CDR3 DNA follows: TGTGCTAGTGGTTTGCCCGCGATCCAAGAGACCCAGTACTTC.